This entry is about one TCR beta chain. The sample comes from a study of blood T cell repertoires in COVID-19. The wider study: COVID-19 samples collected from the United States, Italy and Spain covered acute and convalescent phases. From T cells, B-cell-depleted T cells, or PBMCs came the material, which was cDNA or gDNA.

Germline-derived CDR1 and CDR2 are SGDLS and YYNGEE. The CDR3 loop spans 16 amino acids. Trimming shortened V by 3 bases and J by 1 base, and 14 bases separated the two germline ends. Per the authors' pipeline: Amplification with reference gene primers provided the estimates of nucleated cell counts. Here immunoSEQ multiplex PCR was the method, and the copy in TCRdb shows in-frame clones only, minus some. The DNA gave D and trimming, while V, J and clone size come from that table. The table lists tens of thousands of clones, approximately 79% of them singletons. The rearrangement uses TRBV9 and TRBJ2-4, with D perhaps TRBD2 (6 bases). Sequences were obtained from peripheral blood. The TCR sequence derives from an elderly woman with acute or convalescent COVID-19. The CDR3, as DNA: TGTGCCAGCAGCGGATGGGGAACTAGCGCCAAAAACATTCAGTACTTC. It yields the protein CASSGWGTSAKNIQYF.